Listed below are T cell receptor beta chains from one sample, sequenced in a study of T cell responses to AZD1222 COVID-19 vaccine. The assay was immunoSEQ multiplex PCR, and TCRdb's table has in-frame clones only and misses some. The sample lists over 110,000 clones; 90% to 95% were seen once. Sequencing was performed on peripheral blood, taken on day 0 of AZD1222 vaccination. These receptors originate from an adult in good health. Both conserved end residues are part of each CDR3. D genes are given only for firm matches. Only some rows state a clone size, as once, few, many or a class for expanded clones.

J gene: TRBJ2-7
CDR3 length: 15
V gene: TRBV6-5
D gene: TRBD1
clone size: .
CDR3 protein: CASSYSGTGTYEQYF
CDR3 DNA: TGTGCCAGCAGTTACTCCGGGACAGGGACCTACGAGCAGTACTTC

J gene: TRBJ2-7
CDR3 length: 15
V gene: TRBV6-5
D gene: TRBD1
clone size: once
CDR3 protein: CASSRDSTLSYEQYF
CDR3 DNA: TGTGCCAGCAGTCGGGACAGCACCTTATCCTACGAGCAGTACTTC

J gene: TRBJ1-1
CDR3 length: 12
V gene: TRBV7-9
D gene: .
clone size: .
CDR3 protein: CASSRTNTEAFF
CDR3 DNA: TGTGCCAGCAGCCGGACAAACACTGAAGCTTTCTTT

J gene: TRBJ1-3
CDR3 length: 13
V gene: TRBV30
D gene: .
clone size: few
CDR3 protein: CAWRGSSGNTIYF
CDR3 DNA: TGTGCCTGGAGAGGATCCTCTGGAAACACCATATATTTT

J gene: TRBJ2-1
CDR3 length: 13
V gene: TRBV6-1
D gene: .
clone size: .
CDR3 protein: CASSEERYNEQFF
CDR3 DNA: TGTGCCAGCAGTGAAGAAAGGTACAATGAGCAGTTCTTC

J gene: TRBJ2-5
CDR3 length: 15
V gene: TRBV9
D gene: TRBD2
clone size: .
CDR3 protein: CASSTGLAGGETQYF
CDR3 DNA: TGTGCCAGCAGCACGGGACTAGCGGGAGGGGAGACCCAGTACTTC

J gene: TRBJ2-7
CDR3 length: 15
V gene: TRBV5-8
D gene: TRBD1
clone size: .
CDR3 protein: CASRTGTGAPHEQYF
CDR3 DNA: TGTGCCAGCAGAACCGGGACAGGGGCCCCCCACGAGCAGTACTTC

J gene: TRBJ1-4
CDR3 length: 14
V gene: TRBV25-1
D gene: TRBD1
clone size: .
CDR3 protein: CASSRGDRDEKLFF
CDR3 DNA: TGTGCCAGCAGTAGGGGGGACAGGGACGAAAAACTGTTTTTT

J gene: TRBJ1-3
CDR3 length: 14
V gene: TRBV27
D gene: .
clone size: .
CDR3 protein: CASSPLPPGNTIYF
CDR3 DNA: TGTGCCAGCAGTCCGCTCCCACCTGGAAACACCATATATTTT

J gene: TRBJ1-4
CDR3 length: 17
V gene: TRBV7-8
D gene: TRBD1
clone size: .
CDR3 protein: CASSWEPDRDGHEKLFF
CDR3 DNA: TGTGCCAGCAGCTGGGAGCCCGACAGGGATGGTCATGAAAAACTGTTTTTT

J gene: TRBJ1-5
CDR3 length: 14
V gene: TRBV11-2
D gene: .
clone size: .
CDR3 protein: CASSLLQGSGPQHF
CDR3 DNA: TGTGCCAGCAGCTTATTACAGGGCTCTGGGCCCCAGCATTTT

J gene: TRBJ2-5
CDR3 length: 13
V gene: TRBV12-3/TRBV12-4
D gene: .
clone size: .
CDR3 protein: CASGAGHQETQYF
CDR3 DNA: TGTGCCAGCGGCGCGGGACATCAAGAGACCCAGTACTTC

J gene: TRBJ2-1
CDR3 length: 13
V gene: TRBV10-3
D gene: .
clone size: .
CDR3 protein: CAISEMGVDEQFF
CDR3 DNA: TGTGCCATCAGTGAAATGGGGGTGGATGAGCAGTTCTTC

J gene: TRBJ1-5
CDR3 length: 13
V gene: TRBV27
D gene: .
clone size: .
CDR3 protein: CASSSLVGSPQHF
CDR3 DNA: TGTGCCAGCAGTTCTCTAGTGGGTTCGCCCCAGCATTTT

J gene: TRBJ2-1
CDR3 length: 13
V gene: TRBV7-2
D gene: TRBD2
clone size: .
CDR3 protein: CATSPSGYNEQFF
CDR3 DNA: TGTGCCACCAGCCCTAGCGGATACAATGAGCAGTTCTTC

J gene: TRBJ2-3
CDR3 length: 15
V gene: TRBV19
D gene: TRBD1
clone size: .
CDR3 protein: CASSAGTATTDTQYF
CDR3 DNA: TGTGCCAGTAGTGCTGGGACAGCCACCACAGATACGCAGTATTTT

J gene: TRBJ2-1
CDR3 length: 13
V gene: TRBV12-3/TRBV12-4
D gene: .
clone size: once
CDR3 protein: CASRPGGANEQFF
CDR3 DNA: TGTGCCAGCAGACCCGGAGGGGCCAATGAGCAGTTCTTC

J gene: TRBJ2-6
CDR3 length: 12
V gene: TRBV20-1
D gene: .
clone size: .
CDR3 protein: CSASRGTNVLTF
CDR3 DNA: TGCAGTGCTAGTCGCGGGACCAACGTCCTGACTTTC

J gene: TRBJ2-7
CDR3 length: 16
V gene: TRBV11-2
D gene: .
clone size: .
CDR3 protein: CASSLEIGGFSYEQYF
CDR3 DNA: TGTGCCAGCAGCTTAGAAATCGGCGGTTTCTCCTACGAGCAGTACTTC

J gene: TRBJ2-1
CDR3 length: 17
V gene: TRBV19
D gene: .
clone size: .
CDR3 protein: CASSMGTLVGRDNEQFF
CDR3 DNA: TGTGCCAGTAGTATGGGGACTTTAGTGGGAAGGGACAATGAGCAGTTCTTC

J gene: TRBJ1-3
CDR3 length: 16
V gene: TRBV6-5
D gene: .
clone size: .
CDR3 protein: CASSYGQTYSGNTIYF
CDR3 DNA: TGTGCCAGCAGTTACGGGCAGACATACTCTGGAAACACCATATATTTT

J gene: TRBJ1-2
CDR3 length: 15
V gene: TRBV7-9
D gene: TRBD1
clone size: .
CDR3 protein: CASSTWDRGIDGYTF
CDR3 DNA: TGTGCCAGCAGCACCTGGGACAGGGGGATCGATGGCTACACCTTC

J gene: TRBJ2-7
CDR3 length: 14
V gene: TRBV6-5
D gene: TRBD2
clone size: .
CDR3 protein: CASSSSGPWEEQYF
CDR3 DNA: TGTGCCAGCAGTTCTAGCGGGCCCTGGGAGGAGCAGTACTTC

J gene: TRBJ2-7
CDR3 length: 13
V gene: TRBV7-8
D gene: .
clone size: .
CDR3 protein: CASSPTRYYEQYF
CDR3 DNA: TGTGCCAGCAGCCCTACTAGGTACTACGAGCAGTACTTC

J gene: TRBJ2-7
CDR3 length: 11
V gene: TRBV19
D gene: .
clone size: .
CDR3 protein: CASTGGAEQYF
CDR3 DNA: TGTGCCAGTACCGGCGGAGCGGAGCAGTACTTC

J gene: TRBJ2-1
CDR3 length: 12
V gene: TRBV18
D gene: .
clone size: .
CDR3 protein: CASSPGRGLKFF
CDR3 DNA: TGTGCCAGCTCGCCCGGAAGGGGCCTGAAGTTCTTC

J gene: TRBJ2-5
CDR3 length: 15
V gene: TRBV3-1/TRBV3-2
D gene: TRBD2
clone size: .
CDR3 protein: CASSPSTSRGETQYF
CDR3 DNA: TGTGCCAGCAGCCCCTCGACTAGCCGGGGGGAGACCCAGTACTTC

J gene: TRBJ1-3
CDR3 length: 14
V gene: TRBV6-1
D gene: .
clone size: .
CDR3 protein: CASSDSSGRNTIYF
CDR3 DNA: TGTGCCAGCAGTGATTCGTCAGGGAGAAACACCATATATTTT